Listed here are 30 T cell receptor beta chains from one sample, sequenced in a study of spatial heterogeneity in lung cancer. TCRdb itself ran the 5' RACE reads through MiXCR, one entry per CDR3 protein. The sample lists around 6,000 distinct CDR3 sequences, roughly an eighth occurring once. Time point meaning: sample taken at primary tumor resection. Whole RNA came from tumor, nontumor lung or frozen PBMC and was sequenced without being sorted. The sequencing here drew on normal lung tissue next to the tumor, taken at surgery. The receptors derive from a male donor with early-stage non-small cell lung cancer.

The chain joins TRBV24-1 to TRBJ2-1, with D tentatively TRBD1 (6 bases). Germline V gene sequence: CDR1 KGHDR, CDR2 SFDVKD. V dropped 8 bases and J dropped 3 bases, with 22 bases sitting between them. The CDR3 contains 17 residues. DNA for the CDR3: TGTGCCACCACGGGGCAGGGGCAGAATGAAATCTACAATGAGCAGTTCTTC. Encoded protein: CATTGQGQNEIYNEQFF.

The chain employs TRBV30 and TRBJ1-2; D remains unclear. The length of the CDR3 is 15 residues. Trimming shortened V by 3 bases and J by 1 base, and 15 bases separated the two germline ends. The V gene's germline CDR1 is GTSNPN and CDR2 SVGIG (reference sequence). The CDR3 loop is CAWSLQDHRNYGYTF. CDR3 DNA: TGTGCCTGGAGCCTCCAGGACCACCGTAACTATGGCTACACCTTC.

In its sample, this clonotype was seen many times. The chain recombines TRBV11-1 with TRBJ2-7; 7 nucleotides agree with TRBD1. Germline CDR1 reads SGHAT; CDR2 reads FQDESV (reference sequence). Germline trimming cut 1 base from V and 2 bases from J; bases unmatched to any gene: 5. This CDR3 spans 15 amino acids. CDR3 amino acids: CASSLDGTDPYEQYF. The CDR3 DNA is TGTGCCAGCAGCTTAGACGGGACAGATCCCTACGAGCAGTACTTC.

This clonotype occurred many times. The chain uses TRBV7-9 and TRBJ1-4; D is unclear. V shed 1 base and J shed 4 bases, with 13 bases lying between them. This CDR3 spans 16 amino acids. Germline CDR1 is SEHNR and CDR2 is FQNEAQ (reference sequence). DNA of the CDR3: TGTGCCAGCAGCTTAGGAAGTTCGGTTGATAATGAAAAACTGTTTTTT. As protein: CASSLGSSVDNEKLFF. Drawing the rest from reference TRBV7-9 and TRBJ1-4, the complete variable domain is DTGVSQNPRHKITKRGQNVTFRCDPISEHNRLYWYRQTLGQGPEFLTYFQNEAQLEKSRLLSDRFSAERPKGSFSTLEIQRTEQGDSAMYLCASSLGSSVDNEKLFFGSGTQLSVL.

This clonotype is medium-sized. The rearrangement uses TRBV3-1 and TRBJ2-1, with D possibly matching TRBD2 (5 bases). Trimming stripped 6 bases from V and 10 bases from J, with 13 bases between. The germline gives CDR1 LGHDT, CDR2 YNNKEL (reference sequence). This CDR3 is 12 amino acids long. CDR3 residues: CASSQSTGEQFF. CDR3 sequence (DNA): TGTGCCAGCAGTCAGAGTACGGGAGAGCAGTTCTTC.

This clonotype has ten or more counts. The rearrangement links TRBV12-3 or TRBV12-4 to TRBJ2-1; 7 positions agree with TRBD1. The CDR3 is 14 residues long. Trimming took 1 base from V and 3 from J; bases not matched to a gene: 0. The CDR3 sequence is CASSLGDSYNEQFF. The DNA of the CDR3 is TGTGCCAGCAGTTTAGGGGACAGCTACAATGAGCAGTTCTTC.

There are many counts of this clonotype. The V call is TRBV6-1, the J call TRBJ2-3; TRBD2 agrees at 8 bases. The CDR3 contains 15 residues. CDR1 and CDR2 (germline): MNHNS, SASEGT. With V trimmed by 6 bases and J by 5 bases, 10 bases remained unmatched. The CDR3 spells CASRVLAVLEDTQYF. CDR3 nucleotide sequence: TGTGCCAGCAGGGTACTAGCGGTGCTTGAAGATACGCAGTATTTT.

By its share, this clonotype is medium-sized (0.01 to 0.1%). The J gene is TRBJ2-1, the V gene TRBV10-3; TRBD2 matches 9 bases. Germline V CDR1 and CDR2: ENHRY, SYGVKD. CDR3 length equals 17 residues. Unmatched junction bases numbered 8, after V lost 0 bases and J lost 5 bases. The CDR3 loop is CAISESRASGDNNEQFF. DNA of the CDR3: TGTGCCATCAGTGAGTCCCGCGCTAGCGGGGATAACAATGAGCAGTTCTTC.

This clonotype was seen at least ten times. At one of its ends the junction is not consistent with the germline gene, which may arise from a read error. The CDR3 DNA sequence: TGTGTCAGCAGCCCCGGGACAGGGGGTGAAAAACTGTTTTTT. Translation gives CVSSPGTGGEKLFF. V and J are TRBV11-3 and TRBJ1-4; 11 nucleotides align to TRBD1. The germline V gene encodes CDR1 SGHNT and CDR2 YENEEA. This CDR3 contains 14 residues.

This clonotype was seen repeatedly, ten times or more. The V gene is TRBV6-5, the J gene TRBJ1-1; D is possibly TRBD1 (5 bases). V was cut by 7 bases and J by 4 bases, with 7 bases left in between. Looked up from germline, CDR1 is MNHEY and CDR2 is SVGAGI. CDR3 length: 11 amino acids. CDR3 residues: CASIRGTEAFF. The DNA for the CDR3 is TGTGCCAGCATTAGGGGCACTGAAGCTTTCTTT.

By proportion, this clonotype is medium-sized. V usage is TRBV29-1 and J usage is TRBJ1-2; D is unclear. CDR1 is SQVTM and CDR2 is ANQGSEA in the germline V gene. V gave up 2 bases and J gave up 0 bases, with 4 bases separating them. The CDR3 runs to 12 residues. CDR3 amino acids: CSVETANYGYTF. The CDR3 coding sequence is TGCAGCGTTGAAACAGCTAACTATGGCTACACCTTC.

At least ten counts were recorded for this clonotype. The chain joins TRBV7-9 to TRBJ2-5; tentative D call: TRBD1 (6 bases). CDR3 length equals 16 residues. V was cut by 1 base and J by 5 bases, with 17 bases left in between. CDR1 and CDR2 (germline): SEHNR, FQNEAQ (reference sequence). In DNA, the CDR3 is TGTGCCAGCAGCTTAGAATGGTCGGCAGGGGTTGAGACCCAGTACTTC. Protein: CASSLEWSAGVETQYF.

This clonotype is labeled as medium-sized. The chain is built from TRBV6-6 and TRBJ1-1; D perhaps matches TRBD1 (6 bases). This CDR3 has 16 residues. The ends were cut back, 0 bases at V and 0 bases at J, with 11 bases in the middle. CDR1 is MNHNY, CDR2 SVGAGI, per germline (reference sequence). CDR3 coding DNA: TGTGCCAGCAGTTACTCGGGAGGACAGCTGAACACTGAAGCTTTCTTT. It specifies CASSYSGGQLNTEAFF.

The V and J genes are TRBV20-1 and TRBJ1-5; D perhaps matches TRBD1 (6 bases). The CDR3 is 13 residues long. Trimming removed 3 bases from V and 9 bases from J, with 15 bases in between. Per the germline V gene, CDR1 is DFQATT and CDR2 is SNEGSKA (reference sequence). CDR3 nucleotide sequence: TGCAGTGCTAGTTCGGGAGGGGGACGGCCCCAGCATTTT. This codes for CSASSGGGRPQHF.

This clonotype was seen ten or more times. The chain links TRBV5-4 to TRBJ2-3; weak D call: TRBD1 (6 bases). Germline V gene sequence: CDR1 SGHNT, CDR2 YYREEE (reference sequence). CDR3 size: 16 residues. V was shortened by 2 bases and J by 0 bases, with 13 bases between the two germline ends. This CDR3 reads CASSFQTGRSTDTQYF. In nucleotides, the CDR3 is TGTGCCAGCAGCTTCCAAACAGGGAGAAGCACAGATACGCAGTATTTT.

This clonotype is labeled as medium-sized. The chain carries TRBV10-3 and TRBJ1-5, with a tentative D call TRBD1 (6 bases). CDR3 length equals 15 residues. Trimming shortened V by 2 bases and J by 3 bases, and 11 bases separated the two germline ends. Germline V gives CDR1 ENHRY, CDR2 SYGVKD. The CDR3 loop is CAISETGRNNQPQHF. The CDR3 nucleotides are TGTGCCATCAGTGAGACAGGGAGGAACAATCAGCCCCAGCATTTT.

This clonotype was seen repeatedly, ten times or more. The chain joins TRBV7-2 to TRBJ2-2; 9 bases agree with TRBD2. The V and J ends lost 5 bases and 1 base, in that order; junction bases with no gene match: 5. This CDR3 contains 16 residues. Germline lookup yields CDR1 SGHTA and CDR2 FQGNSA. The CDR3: CASSARLAENTGELFF. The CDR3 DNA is TGTGCCAGCAGCGCCAGACTAGCGGAGAACACCGGGGAGCTGTTTTTT.

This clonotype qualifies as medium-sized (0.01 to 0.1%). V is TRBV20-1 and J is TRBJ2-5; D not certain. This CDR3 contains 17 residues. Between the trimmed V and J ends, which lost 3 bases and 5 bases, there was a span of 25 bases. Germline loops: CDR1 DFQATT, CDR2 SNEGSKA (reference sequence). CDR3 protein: CSASRPLVTGPWETQYF. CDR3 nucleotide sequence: TGCAGTGCTAGTAGACCCTTAGTTACCGGTCCGTGGGAGACCCAGTACTTC.

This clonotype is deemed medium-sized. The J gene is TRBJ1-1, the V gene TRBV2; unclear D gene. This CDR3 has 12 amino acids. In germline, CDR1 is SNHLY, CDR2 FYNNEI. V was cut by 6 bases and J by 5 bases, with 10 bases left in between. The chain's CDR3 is CASRFRGTEAFF. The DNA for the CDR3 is TGTGCCAGCAGATTTAGAGGGACTGAAGCTTTCTTT.

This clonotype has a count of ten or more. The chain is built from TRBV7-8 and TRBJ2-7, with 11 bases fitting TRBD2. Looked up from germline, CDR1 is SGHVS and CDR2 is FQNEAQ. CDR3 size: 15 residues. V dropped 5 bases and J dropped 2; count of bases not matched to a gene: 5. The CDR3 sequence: CASSPKTSGAYEQYF. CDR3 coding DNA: TGTGCCAGCAGCCCGAAGACTAGCGGGGCCTACGAGCAGTACTTC.

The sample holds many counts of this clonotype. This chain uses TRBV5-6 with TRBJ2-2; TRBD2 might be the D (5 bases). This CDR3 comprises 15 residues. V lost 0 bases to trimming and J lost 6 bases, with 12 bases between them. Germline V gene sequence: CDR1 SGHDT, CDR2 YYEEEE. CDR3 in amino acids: CASSLVLGSPGELFF. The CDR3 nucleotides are TGTGCCAGCAGCTTGGTATTGGGGAGTCCCGGGGAGCTGTTTTTT.

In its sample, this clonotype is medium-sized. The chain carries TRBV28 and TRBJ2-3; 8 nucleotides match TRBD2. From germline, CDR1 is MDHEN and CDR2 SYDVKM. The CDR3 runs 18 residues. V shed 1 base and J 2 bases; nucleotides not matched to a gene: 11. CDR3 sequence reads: CASSLLVLAVKPTDTQYF. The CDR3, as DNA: TGTGCCAGCAGTTTATTGGTACTAGCGGTTAAACCCACAGATACGCAGTATTTT.

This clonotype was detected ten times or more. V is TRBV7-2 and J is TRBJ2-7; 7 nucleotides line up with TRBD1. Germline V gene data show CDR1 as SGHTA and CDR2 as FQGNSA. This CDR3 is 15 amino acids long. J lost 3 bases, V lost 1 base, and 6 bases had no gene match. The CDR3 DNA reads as TGTGCCAGCAGCTTAGGGACAGGAGGCCTCTACGAGCAGTACTTC. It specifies CASSLGTGGLYEQYF.

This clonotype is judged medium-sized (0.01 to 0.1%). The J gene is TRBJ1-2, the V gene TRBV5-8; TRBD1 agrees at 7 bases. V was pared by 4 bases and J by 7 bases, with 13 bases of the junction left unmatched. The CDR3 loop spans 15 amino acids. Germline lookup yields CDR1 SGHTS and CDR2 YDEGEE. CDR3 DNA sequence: TGTGCCAGCAGCGGGGGAAGGGGGCGAGAAGGTGGCTACACCTTC. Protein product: CASSGGRGREGGYTF. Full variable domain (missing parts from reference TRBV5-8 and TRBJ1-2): EAGVTQSPTHLIKTRGQQATLRCSPISGHTSVYWYQQALGLGLQFLLWYDEGEERNRGNFPPRFSGRQFPNYSSELNVNALELEDSALYLCASSGGRGREGGYTFGSGTRLTVV.

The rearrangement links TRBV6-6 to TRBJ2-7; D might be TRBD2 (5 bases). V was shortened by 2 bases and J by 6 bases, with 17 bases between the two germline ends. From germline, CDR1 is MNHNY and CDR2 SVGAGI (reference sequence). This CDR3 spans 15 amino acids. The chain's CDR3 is CASSYRTRQGGEQYF. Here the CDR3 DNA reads TGTGCCAGCAGTTACCGGACTCGCCAAGGAGGCGAGCAGTACTTC.

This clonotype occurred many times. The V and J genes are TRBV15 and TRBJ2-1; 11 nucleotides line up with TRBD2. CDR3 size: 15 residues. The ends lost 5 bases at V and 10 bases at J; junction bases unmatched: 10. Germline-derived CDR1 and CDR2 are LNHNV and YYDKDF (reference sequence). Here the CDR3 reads CATSERDSGRAEQFF. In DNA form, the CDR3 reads TGTGCCACCAGCGAGAGGGATAGCGGGAGGGCCGAGCAGTTCTTC. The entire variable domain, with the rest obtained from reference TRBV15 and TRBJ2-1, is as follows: DAMVIQNPRYQVTQFGKPVTLSCSQTLNHNVMYWYQQKSSQAPKLLFHYYDKDFNNEADTPDNFQSRRPNTSFCFLDIRSPGLGDTAMYLCATSERDSGRAEQFFGPGTRLTVL.

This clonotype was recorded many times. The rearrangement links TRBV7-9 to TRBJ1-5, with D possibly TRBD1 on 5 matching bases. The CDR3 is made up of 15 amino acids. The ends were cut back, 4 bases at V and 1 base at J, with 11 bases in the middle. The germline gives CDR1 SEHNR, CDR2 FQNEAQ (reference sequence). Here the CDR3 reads CASSSGHQSNQPQHF. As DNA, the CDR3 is TGTGCCAGCAGCTCCGGACACCAGAGCAATCAGCCCCAGCATTTT.

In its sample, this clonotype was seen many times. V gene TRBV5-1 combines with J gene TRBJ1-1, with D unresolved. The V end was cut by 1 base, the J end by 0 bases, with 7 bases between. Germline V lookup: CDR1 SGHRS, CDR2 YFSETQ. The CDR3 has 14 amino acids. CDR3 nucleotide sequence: TGCGCCAGCAGCTTGCCCTTGGTGAACACTGAAGCTTTCTTT. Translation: CASSLPLVNTEAFF.

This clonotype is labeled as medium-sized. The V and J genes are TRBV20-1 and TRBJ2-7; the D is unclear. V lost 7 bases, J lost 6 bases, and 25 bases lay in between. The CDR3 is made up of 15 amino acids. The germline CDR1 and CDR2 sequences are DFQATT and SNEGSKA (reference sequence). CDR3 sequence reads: CSGTARFSPSGEQYF. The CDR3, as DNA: TGCAGTGGCACGGCAAGATTCTCTCCCTCCGGCGAGCAGTACTTC.

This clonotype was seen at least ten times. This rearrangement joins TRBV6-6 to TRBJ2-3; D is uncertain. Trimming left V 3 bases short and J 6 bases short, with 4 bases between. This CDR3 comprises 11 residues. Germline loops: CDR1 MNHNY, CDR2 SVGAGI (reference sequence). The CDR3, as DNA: TGTGCCAGCAGTTATTTGGATACGCAGTATTTT. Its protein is CASSYLDTQYF.